This TCR beta chain was captured in a study of blood T cell repertoires in COVID-19. Study-level information: Researchers got acute and convalescent COVID-19 samples from the United States, Italy and Spain. PBMCs, B-cell-depleted T cells, or T cells provided the cDNA or gDNA that made up the material.

The V segment lost 2 bases and the J segment 7 bases; nucleotides outside the gene matches: 3. Per germline, CDR1 SEHNR and CDR2 FQNEAQ (reference sequence). The CDR3 runs 15 residues. As handled by the study authors: From reference gene primer amplification, estimates of nucleated cell counts were derived. Repertoires were generated with immunoSEQ multiplex PCR, while TCRdb's copy carries only in-frame clones and drops some. For V, J and clone size, that table is used; D and trimming come from the DNA. The table records some 110,000 clones, 71% of them present only once. V is TRBV7-9 and J is TRBJ2-1, with TRBD2 identical over 12 bases. The source of this sequence is a human donor with acute or convalescent COVID-19. The donor label of this sample is uncertain. Sequenced material: peripheral blood. In nucleotides, the CDR3 is TGTGCCAGCAGCTTATCTAGCGGGGGGGTAAATGAGCAGTTCTTC. It is translated as CASSLSSGGVNEQFF.